Here is one T cell receptor beta chain with its context. The sample originates from a study of T cell responses to AZD1222 COVID-19 vaccine. The CDR3 has 17 amino acids. V shed 4 bases and J 5 bases; nucleotides not matched to a gene: 12. Germline-derived CDR1 and CDR2 are SGHRS and YFSETQ. Some clones are missing from TCRdb's copy, which holds only in-frame ones; the method was immunoSEQ multiplex PCR. In the table there are 130,000 or so clones, over 85% of which are singletons. Source: peripheral blood, taken on day 0 of AZD1222 vaccination. The TCR sequence derives from an adult in good health. The chain combines TRBV5-1 with TRBJ2-5; 12 bases agree with TRBD2. The CDR3 DNA is TGCGCCAGCAGCACCATGCCTAGCGGGGGGGCCGGTGAGACCCAGTACTTC. Protein sequence: CASSTMPSGGAGETQYF. The full variable domain, rest sourced from reference TRBV5-1 and TRBJ2-5, is KAGVTQTPRYLIKTRGQQVTLSCSPISGHRSVSWYQQTPGQGLQFLFEYFSETQRNKGNFPGRFSGRQFSNSRSEMNVSTLELGDSALYLCASSTMPSGGAGETQYFGPGTRLLVL.